The clone carrying this T cell receptor (beta chain) was counted only a few times. Its target is unknown. This CDR3 contains 16 residues. Per germline, CDR1 PRHDT and CDR2 FYEKMQ (reference sequence). The J segment lost 6 bases and the V segment lost 5 bases, leaving 12 bases of the junction unmatched. MiXCR was run by TCRdb on the reads, yielding one entry per CDR3 protein. The sample carries about 530,000 distinct CDR3 sequences, around 27% recorded once. The sample belongs to a study of T cell repertoires in cytomegalovirus infection. Study overall: Indicated by public TCR beta signatures were CMV infection and matching HLA type. Study-wide results and limits: Totalled public TCR beta family frequency picked out people who carried CMV plus the relevant HLA. HLA-C-restricted CMV clonotypes gave the most frequent clonotype in two of eight donors.

The sample taken for sequencing was PBMCs. The chain is built from TRBV13 and TRBJ2-1; TRBD2 matches 8 bases. The sequence derives from a human donor in good health (CMV status not recorded). Some clones in this sample may be carry-over from other donors' samples. As DNA, the CDR3 is TGTGCCAGCAGCCCTACAACTAGCGGTAATCGCAATGAGCAGTTCTTC. Translating it yields CASSPTTSGNRNEQFF.